The 10 T cell receptor beta chains given below trace back to one sample, sequenced in a study of metastatic and nonmetastatic thyroid tumors. Nobody among the patients had been given any treatment before thyroid surgery. TCRdb re-called the PCR reads through MiXCR. Of 15,000 to 25,000 clones detected, 25% to 30% appear once; the ten largest clones hold 3% to 4%. Sequenced input: blood. The receptor source for this set is a male donor with papillary thyroid cancer or a benign thyroid nodule (not recorded which). Some clones in this sample may be carry-over from other donors' samples.

This rearrangement joins TRBV9 to TRBJ1-1; D is perhaps TRBD1 (6 bases). The CDR3 covers 15 residues. Germline-derived CDR1 and CDR2 are SGDLS and YYNGEE. The V end lost 4 bases, the J end lost 5 bases, and 18 bases lay between the germline ends. CDR3 coding DNA: TGTGCCAGCAGCAAGGGTACGCTTGGGACAACTGAAGCTTTCTTT. As protein: CASSKGTLGTTEAFF.

This clone appeared a few times. The sample carries other DNA sequences with the same CDR3. CDR3 residues: CSARRGGGFSYEQYF. The CDR3 region has the DNA TGCAGTGCGAGGAGGGGTGGGGGCTTTTCCTACGAGCAGTACTTC. The genes are TRBV20-1 and TRBJ2-7; D is possibly TRBD1 or TRBD2 (6 bases each). This CDR3 contains 15 residues. Germline lookup yields CDR1 DFQATT and CDR2 SNEGSKA (reference sequence). Trimming removed 6 bases at V and 1 base at J, with 19 bases between.

As to this clone: One end of the junction fails to match germline, which may point to a read error. This chain links TRBV10-3 with TRBJ2-7, with a tentative D call TRBD1 (5 bases). The CDR3 covers 14 residues. The germline V gene encodes CDR1 ENHRY and CDR2 SYGVKD. Here the CDR3 reads CSISESQVHYGQYF. CDR3 coding DNA: TGTTCCATCAGTGAGTCACAGGTTCACTACGGGCAGTACTTC.

This rearrangement joins TRBV5-1 to TRBJ2-7, with TRBD1 matching 10 bases. The germline V gene encodes CDR1 SGHRS and CDR2 YFSETQ. V was pared by 0 bases and J by 2 bases, with 2 bases of the junction left unmatched. CDR3 length: 15 residues. The CDR3 nucleotides read TGCGCCAGCAGCTTGGCCGGGACAGGGGCCTACGAGCAGTACTTC. It translates to CASSLAGTGAYEQYF. Variable domain in full (rest from reference TRBV5-1 and TRBJ2-7): KAGVTQTPRYLIKTRGQQVTLSCSPISGHRSVSWYQQTPGQGLQFLFEYFSETQRNKGNFPGRFSGRQFSNSRSEMNVSTLELGDSALYLCASSLAGTGAYEQYFGPGTRLTVT.

This chain connects TRBV5-1 to TRBJ2-3; no clear D gene. This CDR3 contains 15 residues. V gave up 0 bases and J gave up 2 bases, with 10 bases separating them. Per the germline V gene, CDR1 is SGHRS and CDR2 is YFSETQ. The CDR3 nucleotides are TGCGCCAGCAGCTTGGAAGTACATACCACAGATACGCAGTATTTT. Amino acid sequence: CASSLEVHTTDTQYF. The full variable domain, rest sourced from reference TRBV5-1 and TRBJ2-3, is KAGVTQTPRYLIKTRGQQVTLSCSPISGHRSVSWYQQTPGQGLQFLFEYFSETQRNKGNFPGRFSGRQFSNSRSEMNVSTLELGDSALYLCASSLEVHTTDTQYFGPGTRLTVL.

This clone was counted at least ten times. The rearrangement joins TRBV5-1 to TRBJ2-1; 7 nucleotides agree with TRBD2. The V gene's germline CDR1 is SGHRS and CDR2 YFSETQ. The ends lost 4 bases at V and 4 bases at J; junction bases unmatched: 8. CDR3 length equals 15 residues. Here the CDR3 DNA reads TGCGCCAGCAGCCCCGGGGCTAGCGGATACAATGAGCAGTTCTTC. This codes for CASSPGASGYNEQFF.

This clone is medium-sized by share. The V and J genes are TRBV5-1 and TRBJ2-7; 11 nucleotides match TRBD2. The V and J ends lost 4 bases and 5 bases, in that order; junction bases with no gene match: 5. CDR1 and CDR2 from the germline V gene are SGHRS and YFSETQ. The CDR3 has 14 amino acids. The CDR3 protein is CASSLSGGANEQYF. In DNA form, the CDR3 reads TGCGCCAGCAGCCTTAGCGGGGGGGCCAACGAGCAGTACTTC.

This clone is labeled medium-sized (0.01 to 0.1%). V is TRBV12-3 or TRBV12-4 and J is TRBJ2-7, with D maybe TRBD2 (5 bases). CDR3 length: 14 amino acids. Trimming took 6 bases from V and 5 from J, leaving 17 bases between them. CDR3 nucleotide sequence: TGTGCCAGCAGCCCGTTGGGCGGGCCCCACGAGCAGTACTTC. Its translation is CASSPLGGPHEQYF.

This clone has a handful of counts. V is TRBV27 and J is TRBJ1-2; 9 nucleotides align to TRBD1. Germline assignment: CDR1 MNHEY and CDR2 SMNVEV (reference sequence). Germline trimming cut 3 bases from V and 8 bases from J; bases unmatched to any gene: 7. The CDR3 is 14 residues long. Here the CDR3 DNA reads TGTGCCAGCAGTTTCGTACAGGGGGCGCGGGGCTACACCTTC. Translation gives CASSFVQGARGYTF.

The table lists this clone with a few counts. This chain connects TRBV6-1 to TRBJ2-7; unclear D gene. Germline V gene lookup returns CDR1 MNHNS and CDR2 SASEGT. V was cut by 6 bases and J by 2 bases, with 8 bases left in between. The CDR3 runs 12 residues. In nucleotides, the CDR3 is TGTGCCAGCAGGAAGCAACCCTACGAGCAGTACTTC. Amino acids: CASRKQPYEQYF.